This TCR beta chain was identified in a study of blood T cell repertoires in COVID-19. The overall study: Samples taken during acute and convalescent COVID-19 were collected in the United States, Italy and Spain. PBMCs, B-cell-depleted T cells, or T cells provided the cDNA or gDNA that made up the material.

As processed by the authors: The authors estimated nucleated cell counts from reference gene primer amplification. Produced via immunoSEQ multiplex PCR; TCRdb's table is partial and in-frame only. V, J and clone size are those of that table, while D and trimming were read from the DNA. The repertoire holds approximately 200,000 clones, over 80% seen once, with about 5.5% in the top ten. What was sequenced was peripheral blood. The TCR was taken from a woman aged 25 to 39 with acute or convalescent COVID-19.

DNA for the CDR3: TGTGCCAGCAGCCAAGTCGGGACTAGCGGGTCGGATACGCAGTATTTT. Translated: CASSQVGTSGSDTQYF. The V call is TRBV4-2, the J call TRBJ2-3, with 12 bases matching TRBD2. The CDR3 contains 16 residues. Trimming removed 1 base from V and 6 bases from J; junction bases left unmatched: 5. CDR1 and CDR2 from the germline V gene are LGHNA and YNFKEQ.